This T cell receptor beta chain was recorded in a study of neurological immune-mediated disorders. V lost 0 bases and J lost 2, with 7 bases in between. The CDR3 length is 13 residues. CDR1 DFQATT and CDR2 SNEGSKA come from the germline V gene (reference sequence). Study-wide points: Multiple sclerosis was found to have the least TCR clonal expansion, below healthy controls, and HTLV-1-associated myelopathy the most. Because no CDR3 amino acid sequences were shared across subjects by expanded clones, private repertoires were suggested in all groups.

Each TCR transcript was tagged with a 10-nucleotide random UMI during 5'RACE. A single run covered 15-18 subjects with over 180 million TCR-beta sequences. TCRdb reanalysed the 5' RACE reads using MiXCR and keeps one entry per CDR3 protein. The data show around 130,000 distinct CDR3 sequences, around 3% seen once. This clonotype was observed many times. Antigen specificity is unknown. This clonotype was obtained from a woman in her 30s with multiple sclerosis. The sample was PBMCs. The J gene is TRBJ2-5, the V gene TRBV20-1; D uncertain. CDR3 in amino acids: CSARDVTQETQYF. The CDR3 nucleotides read TGCAGTGCTAGAGATGTAACTCAAGAGACCCAGTACTTC.